These 22 T cell receptor beta chains came from one sample sequenced in a study of blood T cell repertoires in COVID-19. Data came from immunoSEQ multiplex PCR; TCRdb stores just in-frame clones and leaves some out. The sample lists approximately 61,000 clones; roughly 86% were seen once. Sequencing was performed on peripheral blood. Receptor source: a human donor in a cohort sampled during active COVID-19.

The V call is TRBV7-9, the J call TRBJ2-2; no clear D. Trimming left V 6 bases short and J 6 bases short, with 8 bases between. Germline CDR1 and CDR2: SEHNR and FQNEAQ (reference sequence). This CDR3 region has 12 residues. CDR3 residues: CASSLESGELFF. In DNA, the CDR3 is TGTGCCAGCAGTCTAGAGTCCGGGGAGCTGTTTTTT.

The gene calls are TRBV7-9 and TRBJ1-2; D possibly corresponds to TRBD1 (6 bases). Trimming pared 1 base from V and 2 bases from J, leaving 8 bases between. The CDR3 has 14 residues. CDR1 SEHNR and CDR2 FQNEAQ come from the germline V gene (reference sequence). CDR3 DNA: TGTGCCAGCAGCTTAGACAGGGCCAACTATGGCTACACCTTC. It yields the protein CASSLDRANYGYTF.

This rearrangement joins TRBV19 to TRBJ1-1, with no clear D. V lost 7 bases and J lost 3, with 9 bases in between. The germline V gene has CDR1 LNHDA and CDR2 SQIVND (reference sequence). This CDR3 is 12 amino acids long. The CDR3 loop is CASKDGDTEAFF. The CDR3, as DNA: TGTGCCAGTAAGGACGGGGACACTGAAGCTTTCTTT.

The V gene is TRBV18, the J gene TRBJ2-1; 8 bases are a match to TRBD1. This CDR3 is built from 16 residues. Trimming at V came to 2 bases and at J to 5 bases, leaving 8 bases not matched to a gene. CDR1 and CDR2 from the germline V gene are KGHSH and LQKENI. CDR3 region: CASSPSRTGPNNEQFF. The CDR3, as DNA: TGTGCCAGCTCACCATCGCGGACAGGGCCCAACAATGAGCAGTTCTTC.

V is TRBV5-1 and J is TRBJ2-2; 7 bases fit TRBD2. Looked up from germline, CDR1 is SGHRS and CDR2 is YFSETQ. Losses at the gene ends were 2 bases for V and 5 bases for J; bases not matched to a gene: 6. This CDR3 contains 15 residues. The CDR3 reads CASSFYGSGTGELFF. The CDR3 coding sequence is TGCGCCAGCAGCTTCTATGGTAGCGGGACCGGGGAGCTGTTTTTT.

V and J are TRBV5-1 and TRBJ1-1; weak D call: TRBD1 (5 bases). Per the germline V gene, CDR1 is SGHRS and CDR2 is YFSETQ. The CDR3 runs to 16 residues. V dropped 3 bases and J dropped 5 bases, with 20 bases sitting between them. The CDR3 DNA sequence: TGCGCCAGCAGCTCGCGGGGGTCCTCGATGACTACTGAAGCTTTCTTT. Its protein is CASSSRGSSMTTEAFF.

In this sample, this clone turned up once. This rearrangement joins TRBV4-1 to TRBJ1-6; 8 positions match TRBD1. The germline V gene has CDR1 MGHRA and CDR2 YSYEKL. The CDR3 loop spans 15 amino acids. The trim removed 2 bases at V and 5 bases at J, leaving 2 bases unmatched. Here the CDR3 reads CASSQLQGDNSPLHF. CDR3 DNA: TGCGCCAGCAGCCAACTACAGGGGGATAATTCACCCCTCCACTTT.

The V and J genes are TRBV6-5 and TRBJ1-5; D is undetermined. Germline V gene sequence: CDR1 MNHEY, CDR2 SVGAGI. The germline V and J ends were trimmed by 0 bases and 2 bases, with 8 bases remaining between them. This CDR3 spans 15 amino acids. The chain's CDR3 is CASSYSRLGNQPQHF. In DNA, the CDR3 is TGTGCCAGCAGTTACTCGAGACTGGGCAATCAGCCCCAGCATTTT.

This chain uses TRBV28 with TRBJ2-1, with 7 bases that match TRBD2. CDR1 and CDR2 (germline): MDHEN, SYDVKM. This CDR3 has 14 amino acids. The J segment lost 14 bases and the V segment lost 2 bases, leaving 12 bases of the junction unmatched. CDR3 DNA sequence: TGTGCCAGCAGTTTAGCCAACCTAGGACTAGGGGAGTTCTTC. Amino acid sequence: CASSLANLGLGEFF.

This clone occurred once. This chain uses TRBV28 with TRBJ2-7; 7 nucleotides match TRBD1. CDR1 and CDR2 (germline): MDHEN, SYDVKM. The CDR3 runs to 14 residues. V was pared by 1 base and J by 6 bases, with 6 bases of the junction left unmatched. The CDR3 spells CASSLSGGPGEQYF. CDR3 DNA: TGTGCCAGCAGTTTATCAGGGGGACCTGGCGAGCAGTACTTC.

The gene calls are TRBV18 and TRBJ2-1, with TRBD2 identical over 11 bases. The trim removed 1 base at V and 4 bases at J, leaving 9 bases unmatched. Germline V gene sequence: CDR1 KGHSH, CDR2 LQKENI. There are 18 residues in the CDR3. The CDR3, as DNA: TGTGCCAGCTCACCACGAGTCCTCCTAGCGGGAGGTTACAATGAGCAGTTCTTC. This translates into CASSPRVLLAGGYNEQFF.

The chain recombines TRBV7-9 with TRBJ2-1; tentatively, D is TRBD2 (5 bases). The CDR3 totals 14 residues. V lost 5 bases, J lost 8 bases, and 16 bases lay in between. CDR1 is SEHNR and CDR2 is FQNEAQ in the germline V gene (reference sequence). The CDR3 DNA follows: TGTGCCAGCAGCGCGGACTTCGCACGGGATGAGCAGTTCTTC. Protein: CASSADFARDEQFF.

The rearrangement links TRBV3-1 (or the pseudogene TRBV3-2) to TRBJ1-6; D is ambiguous. This CDR3 is 16 amino acids long. Germline values: CDR1 LGHDT, CDR2 YNNKEL (reference sequence). The ends were cut back, 3 bases at V and 3 bases at J, with 12 bases in the middle. CDR3 DNA sequence: TGTGCCAGCAGCCATCTTCTGGGAGACTATAATTCACCCCTCCACTTT. This gives the protein CASSHLLGDYNSPLHF.

The chain carries TRBV10-3 and TRBJ1-2, with D maybe TRBD1 (6 bases). Looked up from germline, CDR1 is ENHRY and CDR2 is SYGVKD. The germline V and J ends were trimmed by 4 bases and 4 bases, with 7 bases remaining between them. This CDR3 spans 12 amino acids. CDR3 sequence reads: CAISGQAYGYTF. CDR3 in DNA: TGTGCCATCAGTGGACAGGCCTATGGCTACACCTTC.

The chain recombines TRBV27 with TRBJ2-7; 8 bases are shared with TRBD2. Germline CDR1 reads MNHEY; CDR2 reads SMNVEV (reference sequence). The CDR3 totals 18 residues. With 2 bases clipped from V and 3 bases from J, the junction kept 15 bases outside the gene matches. CDR3 sequence (DNA): TGTGCCAGCAGTTTAGTGGGAGGGATGGGGACTAGAGGCTACGAGCAGTACTTC. Protein: CASSLVGGMGTRGYEQYF.

V usage is TRBV28 and J usage is TRBJ2-5; no clear D. Germline assignment: CDR1 MDHEN and CDR2 SYDVKM. Trimming stripped 1 base from V and 4 bases from J, with 4 bases between. The CDR3 is 12 amino acids. The CDR3 nucleotides are TGTGCCAGCAGTTTATACATAGAGACCCAGTACTTC. It yields the protein CASSLYIETQYF.

The CDR3 DNA is TGTGCCAGCAGTTTAACGGCTAGCGGGAGCTACGAGCAGTACTTC. It yields the protein CASSLTASGSYEQYF. The chain carries TRBV27 and TRBJ2-7, with TRBD2 identical over 10 bases. Germline CDR1 MNHEY, CDR2 SMNVEV (reference sequence). The CDR3 runs to 15 residues. Trimming at V came to 2 bases and at J to 3 bases, leaving 4 bases not matched to a gene.

Written as DNA, the CDR3 is TGTGCCAGCAGTGAAGGCACAGGGGGCTTTTATGGCTACACCTTC. It specifies CASSEGTGGFYGYTF. This chain links TRBV6-1 with TRBJ1-2, with 9 bases lining up with TRBD1. This CDR3 region has 15 residues. CDR1 and CDR2 (germline): MNHNS, SASEGT. V lost 1 base and J lost 5; bases outside the gene matches: 5.

This chain's CDR3 is CASSLGGGNNQPQHF. DNA for the CDR3: TGTGCCAGCAGCTTGGGAGGAGGGAATAATCAGCCCCAGCATTTT. V gene TRBV5-6 combines with J gene TRBJ1-5; D is unclear. The CDR3 is 15 amino acids. Germline CDR1 is SGHDT and CDR2 is YYEEEE. Trimming removed 0 bases at V and 4 bases at J, with 11 bases between.

The chain recombines TRBV2 with TRBJ2-7; 9 nucleotides match TRBD2. The CDR3 sequence is 14 residues long. With 6 bases clipped from V and 6 bases from J, the junction kept 9 bases outside the gene matches. CDR1 SNHLY and CDR2 FYNNEI come from the germline V gene. The CDR3 spells CASSITSGSSEQYF. The CDR3 DNA sequence: TGTGCCAGCAGCATCACTAGCGGGTCGTCCGAGCAGTACTTC. Full variable domain (remainder filled in from reference TRBV2 and TRBJ2-7): EPEVTQTPSHQVTQMGQEVILRCVPISNHLYFYWYRQILGQKVEFLVSFYNNEISEKSEIFDDQFSVERPDGSNFTLKIRSTKLEDSAMYFCASSITSGSSEQYFGPGTRLTVT.

The V gene is TRBV4-3, the J gene TRBJ2-2, with unresolved D. Trimming removed 0 bases at V and 1 base at J, with 6 bases between. Per germline, CDR1 LGHNA and CDR2 YSLEER. This CDR3 has 15 amino acids. CDR3 DNA: TGCGCCAGCAGCCAAGATGCGGTGAACACCGGGGAGCTGTTTTTT. Translating it yields CASSQDAVNTGELFF.

The genes are TRBV19 and TRBJ1-6, with 7 bases fitting TRBD1. Germline CDR1 is LNHDA and CDR2 is SQIVND (reference sequence). V was pared by 7 bases and J by 5 bases, with 2 bases of the junction left unmatched. The CDR3 length is 13 residues. The CDR3 is CASTTGDNSPLHF. In DNA form, the CDR3 reads TGTGCCAGTACAACAGGGGATAATTCACCCCTCCACTTT. Complete variable domain (other parts from reference TRBV19 and TRBJ1-6): DGGITQSPKYLFRKEGQNVTLSCEQNLNHDAMYWYRQDPGQGLRLIYYSQIVNDFQKGDIAEGYSVSREKKESFPLTVTSAQKNPTAFYLCASTTGDNSPLHFGNGTRLTVT.